These 24 T cell receptor beta chains were sequenced from one sample in a study of T cells in Graves' hyperthyroidism and ophthalmopathy. The source material, RNA transcripts, was used to amplify TCR beta CDR3 regions. During a first-round RT-PCR of the TCR CDR3, the HTBI primer set was used. Via MiXCR, TCRdb re-called the multiplex PCR reads, giving one row per CDR3 protein. The table has approximately 600,000 distinct CDR3 sequences, 14% to 15% seen once; the top ten hold around 4%. The sequencing sample was made of blood. Receptor source: a woman aged 40 to 55 with Graves' ophthalmopathy.

This clonotype came up many times. This sequence joins TRBV27 and TRBJ2-5, with 15 positions matching TRBD2. CDR1 and CDR2 from the germline V gene are MNHEY and SMNVEV (reference sequence). CDR3 length equals 17 residues. V gave up 4 bases and J gave up 5 bases; unmatched junction bases: 8. The CDR3 DNA reads as TGTGCCAGCAGTTCCTGGACTAGCGGGAGGGCCCTGGAGACCCAGTACTTC. Amino acids: CASSSWTSGRALETQYF.

This clonotype came up many times. The chain has TRBV19 and TRBJ2-5; maybe TRBD2 (6 bases). Trimming cost V 7 bases and J 4 bases, with 13 bases left between them. The germline V gene has CDR1 LNHDA and CDR2 SQIVND (reference sequence). The CDR3 totals 13 residues. CDR3 DNA sequence: TGTGCCAGTAAAAGAACGGGAGTAGAGACCCAGTACTTC. It translates to CASKRTGVETQYF.

This clonotype was detected ten times or more. The V and J genes are TRBV28 and TRBJ2-3, with D unresolved. Germline values: CDR1 MDHEN, CDR2 SYDVKM. The CDR3 spans 15 residues. Trimming stripped 8 bases from V and 0 bases from J, with 15 bases between. In nucleotides, the CDR3 is TGTGCCAGCTCGCAGGATGACACCAGCACAGATACGCAGTATTTT. As protein: CASSQDDTSTDTQYF.

In this sample, this clonotype turned up a few times. The chain uses TRBV11-2 and TRBJ2-1; 9 nucleotides agree with TRBD2. CDR1 SGHAT and CDR2 FQNNGV come from the germline V gene. CDR3 size: 16 residues. Trimming at V came to 6 bases and at J to 4 bases, leaving 10 bases not matched to a gene. The CDR3 is CASSSFEREEYNEQFF. CDR3 in DNA: TGTGCCAGCAGTTCCTTCGAGCGGGAGGAATACAATGAGCAGTTCTTC.

In this sample, this clonotype turned up many times. V usage is TRBV6-1 and J usage is TRBJ2-7, with D perhaps matching TRBD1 (6 bases). Germline-derived CDR1 and CDR2 are MNHNS and SASEGT. Trimming removed 6 bases from V and 6 bases from J, with 12 bases in between. The CDR3 runs 12 residues. The CDR3 is CASSQNRAEQYF. CDR3 coding DNA: TGTGCCAGCAGCCAGAACAGGGCCGAGCAGTACTTC.

This clonotype was observed many times. V usage is TRBV18 and J usage is TRBJ2-5, with 12 bases lining up with TRBD2. CDR1 is KGHSH, CDR2 LQKENI, per germline. This CDR3 contains 16 residues. The ends lost 3 bases at V and 5 bases at J; junction bases unmatched: 7. CDR3: CASSPTSGSWAETQYF. CDR3 sequence (DNA): TGTGCCAGCTCACCGACTAGCGGGAGCTGGGCGGAGACCCAGTACTTC.

This clonotype was observed at least ten times. The genes are TRBV28 and TRBJ2-7, with D possibly being TRBD2 (6 bases). The germline gives CDR1 MDHEN, CDR2 SYDVKM. V was cut by 3 bases and J by 10 bases, with 16 bases left in between. The CDR3 has 13 residues. CDR3 in amino acids: CASSLSLAGPQYF. DNA of the CDR3: TGTGCCAGCAGTTTGTCATTGGCGGGACCACAGTACTTC.

This clonotype came up many times. V is TRBV15 and J is TRBJ1-2; D ambiguous. There are 18 residues in the CDR3. CDR1 and CDR2 (germline): LNHNV, YYDKDF (reference sequence). With 5 bases removed from V and 6 bases from J, the gap between germline ends came to 28 bases. The CDR3 region has the DNA TGTGCCACCAGCTTTAGGCCGGGAGCCTCCATGGAGAGGGATGGCTACACCTTC. Translating gives CATSFRPGASMERDGYTF.

This clonotype has ten or more counts. The V gene is TRBV27, the J gene TRBJ1-2, with TRBD1 as a possible D gene (6 bases). CDR1 is MNHEY and CDR2 is SMNVEV in the germline V gene (reference sequence). The CDR3 extends over 16 amino acids. V lost 5 bases, J lost 0 bases, and 16 bases lay in between. The CDR3 DNA sequence: TGTGCCAGCAGTCTCCGCCCGACAGGCTCTAACTATGGCTACACCTTC. As protein: CASSLRPTGSNYGYTF.

The J gene is TRBJ2-7, the V gene TRBV12-3 or TRBV12-4; 16 nucleotides agree with TRBD2. V lost 5 bases and J lost 4; bases outside the gene matches: 5. CDR3 length: 16 residues. Here the CDR3 DNA reads TGTGCCAGCAGTGCCGGGACTAGCGGGAGGGATTACGAGCAGTACTTC. As protein: CASSAGTSGRDYEQYF.

The chain links TRBV20-1 to TRBJ2-2, with a possible D match to TRBD2 (5 bases). V dropped 3 bases and J dropped 8 bases, with 19 bases sitting between them. Looked up from germline, CDR1 is DFQATT and CDR2 is SNEGSKA (reference sequence). The length of the CDR3 is 15 residues. This CDR3 reads CSARLAPKEIGELFF. The DNA of the CDR3 is TGCAGTGCTAGGCTAGCTCCCAAAGAAATTGGGGAGCTGTTTTTT.

The chain couples TRBV7-9 to TRBJ2-7, with D possibly matching TRBD1 (7 bases). Trimming stripped 1 base from V and 6 bases from J, with 13 bases between. This CDR3 has 14 residues. Per the germline V gene, CDR1 is SEHNR and CDR2 is FQNEAQ (reference sequence). The CDR3 here is CASSLEHRGGEQYF. As DNA, the CDR3 is TGTGCCAGCAGCTTAGAGCACAGGGGAGGCGAGCAGTACTTC.

The rearrangement uses TRBV15 and TRBJ1-6; D unclear. The CDR3 sequence is 12 residues long. CDR1 is LNHNV, CDR2 YYDKDF, per germline (reference sequence). Trimming shortened V by 4 bases and J by 7 bases, and 5 bases separated the two germline ends. The DNA for the CDR3 is TGTGCCACCAGCACAGCCAATTCACCCCTCCACTTT. Its translation: CATSTANSPLHF.

Ten or more counts support this clonotype. This chain connects TRBV7-9 to TRBJ2-7; D gene ambiguous. The V gene's germline CDR1 is SEHNR and CDR2 FQNEAQ (reference sequence). V lost 5 bases and J 3 bases, leaving 17 bases between the germline ends. The CDR3 length is 15 residues. The CDR3 DNA follows: TGTGCCAGCAGCCCATTGGAGCTAGGAGACTACGAGCAGTACTTC. Translating gives CASSPLELGDYEQYF.

This clonotype was observed at least ten times. The chain employs TRBV5-4 and TRBJ2-7, with 9 bases identical to TRBD2. Germline V gene data show CDR1 as SGHNT and CDR2 as YYREEE (reference sequence). The CDR3 runs to 15 residues. Losses at the gene ends were 2 bases for V and 3 bases for J; bases not matched to a gene: 6. The chain's CDR3 is CASSFLTSGYYEQYF. In DNA form, the CDR3 reads TGTGCCAGCAGCTTTCTGACTAGCGGTTACTACGAGCAGTACTTC.

This chain uses TRBV15 with TRBJ2-5; D is undetermined. Germline CDR1 is LNHNV and CDR2 is YYDKDF (reference sequence). Trimming shortened V by 0 bases and J by 5 bases, and 7 bases separated the two germline ends. The CDR3 spans 13 residues. The CDR3 sequence is CATSRDVMETQYF. The CDR3 bases are TGTGCCACCAGCAGAGATGTGATGGAGACCCAGTACTTC.

In this sample, this clonotype turned up many times. The CDR3 DNA reads TGTGCCAGCAGTCTTCGACTAGCGGGCCTCGAGCAGTACTTC. This encodes CASSLRLAGLEQYF. The gene calls are TRBV12-3 or TRBV12-4 and TRBJ2-7, with TRBD2 matching over 10 bases. The CDR3 has 14 residues. Germline trimming cut 5 bases from V and 6 bases from J; bases unmatched to any gene: 7.

Ten or more counts support this clonotype. The gene calls are TRBV30 and TRBJ1-5; maybe TRBD1 (6 bases). The CDR3 has 14 residues. The V and J ends lost 4 bases and 3 bases respectively, with 13 bases between them. Germline V gene sequence: CDR1 GTSNPN, CDR2 SVGIG (reference sequence). The CDR3 sequence is CAWNYGGFNQPQHF. The CDR3 bases are TGTGCCTGGAATTACGGGGGCTTCAATCAGCCCCAGCATTTT.

This clonotype was picked up many times. This sequence joins TRBV30 and TRBJ2-4, with D unclear. Germline assignment: CDR1 GTSNPN and CDR2 SVGIG (reference sequence). V shed 0 bases and J shed 11 bases, with 11 bases lying between them. The CDR3 is 12 amino acids. As DNA, the CDR3 is TGTGCCTGGAGTGTGGTATCTGGGGTTCAGTACTTC. Translated, it gives CAWSVVSGVQYF. Full variable domain (outside the CDR3, taken from reference TRBV30 and TRBJ2-4): SQTIHQWPATLVQPVGSPLSLECTVEGTSNPNLYWYRQAAGRGLQLLFYSVGIGQISSEVPQNLSASRPQDRQFILSSKKLLLSDSGFYLCAWSVVSGVQYFGAGTRLSVL.

This clonotype was seen repeatedly, ten times or more. The chain recombines TRBV4-2 with TRBJ1-2; 9 bases agree with TRBD1. The V and J ends lost 4 bases and 6 bases, in that order; junction bases with no gene match: 9. Germline-derived CDR1 and CDR2 are LGHNA and YNFKEQ. The CDR3 has 15 amino acids. DNA of the CDR3: TGTGCCAGCAGCCCCCAGGGACAGGGAGTCGATGGCTACACCTTC. Encoded protein: CASSPQGQGVDGYTF.

The chain couples TRBV20-1 to TRBJ2-5, with 8 bases fitting TRBD2. The CDR3 runs to 16 residues. Germline loops: CDR1 DFQATT, CDR2 SNEGSKA (reference sequence). Germline trimming cut 2 bases from V and 2 bases from J; bases unmatched to any gene: 10. CDR3 bases: TGCAGTGCTAGACACCTCCTAGCGGGCGTACAAGAGACCCAGTACTTC. Its translation is CSARHLLAGVQETQYF.

This clonotype has a count of ten or more. This chain joins TRBV29-1 and TRBJ1-1; no definite D call. This CDR3 has 11 amino acids. Germline-derived CDR1 and CDR2 are SQVTM and ANQGSEA. V was cut by 7 bases and J by 3 bases, with 9 bases left in between. CDR3 coding DNA: TGCAGCGGGGGAGGGTACACTGAAGCTTTCTTT. Amino acids: CSGGGYTEAFF.

This clonotype was seen at least ten times. This rearrangement joins TRBV13 to TRBJ1-2; the match to TRBD1 covers 8 bases. CDR1 is PRHDT, CDR2 FYEKMQ, per germline (reference sequence). The V segment lost 5 bases and the J segment 5 bases; nucleotides outside the gene matches: 7. The CDR3 has 14 amino acids. The CDR3 reads CASSPSTGAYGYTF. CDR3 DNA sequence: TGTGCCAGCAGCCCCTCGACAGGGGCTTATGGCTACACCTTC.

The chain carries TRBV5-1 and TRBJ1-6; D gene uncertain. Trimming took off 4 bases at V and 10 bases at J, with 15 bases between the two ends. Germline lookup yields CDR1 SGHRS and CDR2 YFSETQ. The CDR3 is made up of 14 amino acids. CDR3 region: CASSPEGSWSPLHF. The CDR3 DNA reads TGCGCCAGCAGCCCGGAAGGGTCATGGTCACCCCTCCACTTT.